The T cell receptor (beta chain) described here comes from a study of cytomegalovirus exposure and HLA in healthy donors. Study summary: Earlier work reported 117 million unique TCR beta sequences from about 170 million T cells.

While unrecorded immune exposures were likely, the donors were nominally healthy when sampled. V was clipped by 5 bases and J by 4 bases, with 9 bases between them. The CDR3 runs to 13 residues. The V gene's germline CDR1 is SEHNR and CDR2 FQNEAQ (reference sequence). Researchers ran the PCR with 60 Vbeta and 13 Jbeta primers. The assay was immunoSEQ multiplex PCR, and TCRdb's table has in-frame clones only and misses some. The table has 120,000 or so clones, over 75% seen once. The chain links TRBV7-9 to TRBJ2-1; D is unclear. This sequence was found in a woman aged 18-29 years in good health and CMV-seronegative. The sequenced sample was PBMCs. CDR3 loop: CASSPVLYNEQFF. DNA of the CDR3: TGTGCCAGCAGCCCGGTCCTATACAATGAGCAGTTCTTC.